The following is a TCR beta chain sequence with its context. Its target antigen remains unknown. Base qualities are missing; no much larger clone stands one base away. These data belong to a study of vaccination effects on CD4 cells after COVID-19 (dated by TCRdb to 2021 to 2024). With regard to the full study: Two doses of either the BNT162b2 or the mRNA-1273 mRNA SARS-CoV-2 vaccine were administered to participants. Cultures from other donors in the study were sequenced using the Oncomine TCR Beta short-read assay on an Illumina iSeq 100. SARS-CoV-2 spike-specific CD4+ TCR repertoires from before and after mRNA vaccination were compared in COVID-19 convalescent patients and in infection-naive vaccine recipients. The full study included 10 COVID-19 convalescent patients and a few SARS-CoV-2-naive healthy vaccine recipients.

In the ViraFEST assay, PBMC were stimulated with viral peptide pools, and antigen-specific CD4+ T cell clonotypes were then identified by expansion using TCR sequencing. After more than 9 days of culture, CD4+ T cells were isolated with the EasySep CD4+ T cell isolation kit. Negative nucleocapsid antibody results before and after vaccination confirmed that the healthy vaccine recipients had no prior SARS-CoV-2 infection. Each well held fewer than 2.5 million PBMC cultured in IMDM containing approximately 5.2% human AB serum, 8.5 to 10 IU/ml IL-2 and gentamicin, along with approximately 10 ug/ml peptides. Half of the culture medium was replaced with fresh IL-2-containing medium on days 3 and 7. Unless noted otherwise, every peptide stimulation condition was grown in triplicate wells. Using Ficoll-Paque Plus gradient centrifugation, PBMC were separated from whole blood and then either used fresh or cryopreserved at -140C. Overlapping peptide pools spanned the spike proteins of SARS-CoV-2 and the common cold coronaviruses HCoV-NL63, HCoV-OC43 and HCoV-229E. The QIAamp micro DNA kit was used to extract genomic DNA from the cultured CD4+ T cells.

The V and J ends are trimmed by 2 bases and 5 bases, leaving 18 bases between them. CDR3 length: 16 amino acids, cysteine to phenylalanine. The only DNA kept is the CDR3, 48 bases in frame from the first base. Based on the germline V gene, the CDR1 and CDR2 sequences are MDHEN and SYDVKM. The method behind the library was the immunoSEQ multiplex PCR assay. TCR beta CDR3 sequencing was performed on DNA from the cultured, isolated CD4+ T cells. The original pipeline was this. Non-productive TCR sequences were removed and reads were trimmed to the CDR3 region, keeping CDR3s of at least 7 amino acids. The MANAFEST web app was used to identify antigen-specific clonotypes by comparing expansion in peptide wells with expansion in reference cultures. To be called positive, a clone needed expansion at FDR<0.05 compared with the reference and with all other wells, an odds ratio greater than 5, and a frequency greater than 0.1% in two replicate wells. A clonotype was called cross-reactive if it was significantly expanded both in SARS-CoV-2 spike wells and in at least one common cold coronavirus spike condition. Levenshtein distance calculated with the stringdist R package was used to assess CDR3 similarity, and unrooted trees were constructed with ape in R 3.6.1. TCRdb stores this immuneACCESS table with in-frame sequences only. Part of the clones is absent; in the studies checked, under half of the shortfall reflects unresolved V genes, and no reason is known for the rest. That table supplies the V and J calls and clone size; D and trimming were determined from the DNA. For this sample the table gives around 45,000 clones, of which roughly four fifths were detected only once. The ten largest clones add up to 9.5% to 14% of the sample.

General findings and caveats noted by the study authors: Only a small number of convalescent patients were included, and no early post-infection timepoints were available, which limited the study. At late post-vaccination timepoints, both infection-induced and vaccine-induced clones showed marked clonal contraction, consistent with waning T cell responses. In healthy vaccine recipients, vaccine-induced clones were almost all SARS-CoV-2 mono-reactive, with only 1 of 255 being cross-reactive with common cold coronaviruses.

Recombination connected TRBV28 to TRBJ1-2; TRBD1 might be the D gene, on 6 matching bases. Sequences were derived from CD4+ T cells from PBMCs cultured with SARS-CoV-2 spike peptides, sampled before COVID-19 vaccination. The sample's cell subset or site label, in plain terms: SARS-CoV-2 spike overlapping peptide pool stimulation. The sequence was collected from a human donor who received a COVID-19 vaccine. CDR3 protein: CASSLTGPGEGYGYTF. The DNA sequence follows: TGTGCCAGCAGTTTAACCGGGCCAGGGGAGGGTTATGGCTACACCTTC.